This T cell receptor beta chain stems from a study of blood T cell repertoires in COVID-19. Study in general: The study drew acute and convalescent COVID-19 samples from the United States, Italy and Spain.

V was shortened by 0 bases and J by 9 bases, with 12 bases between the two germline ends. The germline V gene encodes CDR1 LNHNV and CDR2 YYDKDF (reference sequence). The CDR3 is 13 residues long. As originally analysed: Amplifying reference gene primers gave estimates of nucleated cell counts. The data were produced by immunoSEQ multiplex PCR, yet TCRdb's version contains in-frame clones alone and is incomplete. V and J calls and clone size are those listed in that table; D and trimming were worked out from the DNA. The sample yields over 110,000 clones, about 91% seen once. The sequenced sample consisted of peripheral blood. The receptor was derived from a human donor in a cohort sampled during active COVID-19. V usage is TRBV15 and J usage is TRBJ2-7; possibly TRBD1 for D (5 bases). DNA of the CDR3: TGTGCCACCAGCAGAGATCAGCAGGGCGGGCAGTACTTC. Its translation: CATSRDQQGGQYF.